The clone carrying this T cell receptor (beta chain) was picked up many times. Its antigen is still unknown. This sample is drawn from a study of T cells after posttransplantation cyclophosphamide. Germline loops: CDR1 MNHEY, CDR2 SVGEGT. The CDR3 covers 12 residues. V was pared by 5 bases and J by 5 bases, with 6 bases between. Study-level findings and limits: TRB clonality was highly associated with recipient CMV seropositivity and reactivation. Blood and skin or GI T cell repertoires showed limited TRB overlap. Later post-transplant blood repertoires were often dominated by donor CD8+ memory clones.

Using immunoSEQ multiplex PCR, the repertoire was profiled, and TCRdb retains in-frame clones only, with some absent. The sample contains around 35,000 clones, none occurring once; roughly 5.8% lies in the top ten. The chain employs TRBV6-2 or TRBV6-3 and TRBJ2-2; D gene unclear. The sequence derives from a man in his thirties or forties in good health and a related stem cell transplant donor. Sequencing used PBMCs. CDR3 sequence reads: CASSTLTGELFF. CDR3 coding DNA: TGTGCCAGCAGTACATTAACCGGGGAGCTGTTTTTT.